These T cell receptor beta chains were read from a single sample in a study of cytomegalovirus exposure and HLA in healthy donors. Produced via immunoSEQ multiplex PCR; TCRdb's table is partial and in-frame only. The sample consists of fewer than 140,000 clones, 75% to 85% of them appearing once. The sequenced sample was PBMCs. These receptors were obtained from a man aged 50 or older in good health and CMV-seronegative. Both conserved end residues are part of each CDR3. Each record gives: D gene, clone size, V gene, J gene, CDR3 protein, CDR3 DNA. The D gene is left open where the match is weak. The size field is filled for only some rows; it gives once, few, many or a size class.

D gene: -
clone size: -
V gene: TRBV7-9
J gene: TRBJ2-7
CDR3 protein: CASSSTDRYEQYF
CDR3 DNA: TGTGCCAGCAGCTCTACCGACAGATACGAGCAGTACTTC

D gene: -
clone size: -
V gene: TRBV7-9
J gene: TRBJ1-1
CDR3 protein: CASSFSNTEAFF
CDR3 DNA: TGTGCCAGCAGCTTCTCTAACACTGAAGCTTTCTTT

D gene: -
clone size: -
V gene: TRBV5-1
J gene: TRBJ1-5
CDR3 protein: CASRAGSNQPQHF
CDR3 DNA: TGCGCCAGCAGGGCAGGGAGCAATCAGCCCCAGCATTTT

D gene: -
clone size: -
V gene: TRBV19
J gene: TRBJ2-2
CDR3 protein: CAVAVENTGELFF
CDR3 DNA: TGTGCCGTAGCGGTGGAGAACACCGGGGAGCTGTTTTTT

D gene: TRBD1
clone size: -
V gene: TRBV6-6
J gene: TRBJ2-7
CDR3 protein: CASGDRGPYEQYF
CDR3 DNA: TGTGCCAGCGGGGACAGGGGTCCCTACGAGCAGTACTTC

D gene: TRBD2
clone size: -
V gene: TRBV5-4
J gene: TRBJ2-1
CDR3 protein: CASSLNGGGYNEQFF
CDR3 DNA: TGTGCCAGCAGCTTGAACGGGGGGGGCTACAATGAGCAGTTCTTC

D gene: TRBD2
clone size: few
V gene: TRBV5-1
J gene: TRBJ2-4
CDR3 protein: CASKPAGGAKNIQYF
CDR3 DNA: TGCGCCAGCAAGCCAGCGGGGGGAGCCAAAAACATTCAGTACTTC

D gene: -
clone size: -
V gene: TRBV7-9
J gene: TRBJ1-3
CDR3 protein: CASSEGRGSSGNTIYF
CDR3 DNA: TGTGCCAGCAGCGAAGGGAGGGGATCCTCTGGAAACACCATATATTTT

D gene: -
clone size: once
V gene: TRBV5-1
J gene: TRBJ1-5
CDR3 protein: CASSRDTNQPQHF
CDR3 DNA: TGCGCCAGCAGCCGGGACACCAATCAGCCCCAGCATTTT

D gene: -
clone size: -
V gene: TRBV6-6
J gene: TRBJ2-2
CDR3 protein: CASSYSTANTGELFF
CDR3 DNA: TGTGCCAGCAGTTACTCAACAGCGAACACCGGGGAGCTGTTTTTT

D gene: TRBD1
clone size: -
V gene: TRBV30
J gene: TRBJ2-7
CDR3 protein: CACTGGPTGEQYF
CDR3 DNA: TGTGCCTGTACAGGGGGGCCTACGGGCGAGCAGTACTTC

D gene: -
clone size: -
V gene: TRBV29-1
J gene: TRBJ1-4
CDR3 protein: CSVGSGNEKLFF
CDR3 DNA: TGCAGCGTTGGGTCTGGCAATGAAAAACTGTTTTTT

D gene: -
clone size: few
V gene: TRBV29-1
J gene: TRBJ2-3
CDR3 protein: CSVEGSGGDTQYF
CDR3 DNA: TGCAGCGTTGAAGGCTCAGGTGGGGATACGCAGTATTTT

D gene: TRBD2
clone size: once
V gene: TRBV9
J gene: TRBJ2-2
CDR3 protein: CASSKSGGGIGELFF
CDR3 DNA: TGTGCCAGCAGCAAAAGCGGGGGAGGTATCGGGGAGCTGTTTTTT

D gene: TRBD1
clone size: -
V gene: TRBV5-1
J gene: TRBJ2-1
CDR3 protein: CASSLGQGPPQFF
CDR3 DNA: TGCGCCAGCAGCTTAGGACAGGGCCCCCCGCAGTTCTTC

D gene: -
clone size: few
V gene: TRBV20-1
J gene: TRBJ2-1
CDR3 protein: CSARPNNEQFF
CDR3 DNA: TGCAGTGCGAGGCCGAACAATGAGCAGTTCTTC

D gene: -
clone size: -
V gene: TRBV6-1
J gene: TRBJ1-2
CDR3 protein: CASSEGKGMSYGYTF
CDR3 DNA: TGTGCCAGCAGTGAAGGCAAGGGGATGAGCTATGGCTACACCTTC

D gene: -
clone size: -
V gene: TRBV30
J gene: TRBJ2-7
CDR3 protein: CAWSVLASMEQYF
CDR3 DNA: TGTGCCTGGAGTGTACTAGCTTCGATGGAGCAGTACTTC

D gene: -
clone size: -
V gene: TRBV6-6
J gene: TRBJ1-1
CDR3 protein: CASRSGQTNTEAFF
CDR3 DNA: TGTGCCAGCAGGTCAGGACAGACGAACACTGAAGCTTTCTTT

D gene: -
clone size: -
V gene: TRBV4-2
J gene: TRBJ1-2
CDR3 protein: CASSQAAADGYGYTF
CDR3 DNA: TGTGCCAGCAGCCAAGCCGCGGCCGACGGGTATGGCTACACCTTC

D gene: -
clone size: -
V gene: TRBV19
J gene: TRBJ1-5
CDR3 protein: CASSTLERGQPQHF
CDR3 DNA: TGTGCCAGTAGTACTCTCGAACGGGGTCAGCCCCAGCATTTT

D gene: TRBD1
clone size: once
V gene: TRBV11-2
J gene: TRBJ2-3
CDR3 protein: CASSLGDRGTDTQYF
CDR3 DNA: TGTGCCAGCAGCTTAGGAGACAGGGGCACAGATACGCAGTATTTT

D gene: -
clone size: -
V gene: TRBV6-1
J gene: TRBJ2-5
CDR3 protein: CARGRGGGYF
CDR3 DNA: TGTGCTAGGGGCAGGGGAGGGGGTTACTTC

D gene: -
clone size: few
V gene: TRBV2
J gene: TRBJ2-4
CDR3 protein: CASSADRQNIQYF
CDR3 DNA: TGTGCCAGCAGTGCAGACAGGCAAAACATTCAGTACTTC

D gene: -
clone size: -
V gene: TRBV5-1
J gene: TRBJ1-4
CDR3 protein: CASSLRQGDEKLFF
CDR3 DNA: TGCGCCAGCAGCTTGAGGCAGGGCGATGAAAAACTGTTTTTT

D gene: -
clone size: few
V gene: TRBV28
J gene: TRBJ1-1
CDR3 protein: CASTQANTEAFF
CDR3 DNA: TGTGCCAGCACTCAGGCGAACACTGAAGCTTTCTTT

D gene: -
clone size: -
V gene: TRBV29-1
J gene: TRBJ2-2
CDR3 protein: CSVGGQSYTGELFF
CDR3 DNA: TGCAGCGTCGGGGGACAGTCGTACACCGGGGAGCTGTTTTTT

D gene: TRBD2
clone size: -
V gene: TRBV5-4
J gene: TRBJ2-3
CDR3 protein: CASSQPYSGGASSTDTQYF
CDR3 DNA: TGTGCCAGCAGCCAACCCTATAGCGGGGGGGCATCTAGCACAGATACGCAGTATTTT

D gene: -
clone size: -
V gene: TRBV2
J gene: TRBJ1-1
CDR3 protein: CASSGQNEAFF
CDR3 DNA: TGTGCCAGCAGTGGGCAGAACGAAGCTTTCTTT

D gene: -
clone size: -
V gene: TRBV7-2
J gene: TRBJ2-2
CDR3 protein: CASSLARVTGELFF
CDR3 DNA: TGTGCCAGCAGCTTAGCCAGGGTCACCGGGGAGCTGTTTTTT

D gene: -
clone size: -
V gene: TRBV21-1
J gene: TRBJ2-1
CDR3 protein: CASSKASGLAGLDYNEQFF
CDR3 DNA: TGTGCCAGCAGCAAAGCTTCAGGACTAGCGGGGCTAGACTACAATGAGCAGTTCTTC

D gene: -
clone size: -
V gene: TRBV5-1
J gene: TRBJ2-3
CDR3 protein: CASSFPGMPDTQYF
CDR3 DNA: TGCGCCAGCAGCTTCCCGGGAATGCCAGATACGCAGTATTTT

D gene: -
clone size: -
V gene: TRBV28
J gene: TRBJ1-2
CDR3 protein: CASSLKVQGFGYTF
CDR3 DNA: TGTGCCAGCAGTTTAAAGGTACAGGGTTTTGGCTACACCTTC